The clone carrying this TCR beta chain showed up many times. Its target is unknown. This sample was taken from a study of CD8+CD57+ T cells in acquired aplastic anemia. Study-wide results and limits: Researchers reported that CD8+ Simpson's diversity was not significantly different in patients versus controls. Patients had twenty-nine CD8+ CDR3 sequences in common with controls (the shared set).

Researchers used genomic DNA as the template to profile TCR beta VDJ and CDR3. TCRdb re-called the reads with MiXCR, one entry per CDR3 protein. Among under 200,000 distinct CDR3 sequences listed, less than 60% were seen once. All sequencing subjects had displayed CD8+CD57+ cell expansion on flow cytometry. No patient had been given any therapy when blood was sampled. CDR3 size: 15 residues. CDR1 and CDR2 (germline): SSHAT, FNYEAQ (reference sequence). Trimming took 6 bases from V and 7 from J; bases not matched to a gene: 7. This receptor was taken from a human donor with aplastic anemia. The chain carries TRBV7-7 and TRBJ2-1; 12 bases are a match to TRBD1. Sequencing used sorted CD4+, CD8+, or CD8+CD57+ T cells (not recorded which) from PBMCs. CDR3 sequence (DNA): TGTGCCAGCAGTTCCGGGACAGGGGGCAGGAATGAGCAGTTCTTC. Its protein is CASSSGTGGRNEQFF.